The 14 T cell receptor beta chains in this list originate from one sample, sequenced in a study of T cells in Graves' hyperthyroidism and ophthalmopathy. Regions amplified from RNA transcripts were the TCR beta CDR3 regions. The HTBI primer set served for first-round RT-PCR of the TCR CDR3. Via MiXCR, TCRdb re-called the multiplex PCR reads, giving one row per CDR3 protein. The sample lists more than 500,000 distinct CDR3 sequences, 14% to 15% occurring once. The sequencing input was blood. The source of these receptors is a woman aged 35 to 49 with Graves' ophthalmopathy.

This clonotype has a count of ten or more. This chain links TRBV29-1 with TRBJ2-7; a possible D gene is TRBD1 (5 bases). CDR1 SQVTM and CDR2 ANQGSEA come from the germline V gene. The CDR3 runs 13 residues. V dropped 4 bases and J dropped 2 bases, with 12 bases sitting between them. The CDR3 nucleotides read TGCAGCGTTGTGGGGCCACCGACCTACGAGCAGTACTTC. This gives the protein CSVVGPPTYEQYF.

This clonotype was counted at least ten times. V gene TRBV28 combines with J gene TRBJ1-5, with 7 bases fitting TRBD1. CDR1 is MDHEN, CDR2 SYDVKM, per germline. The CDR3 runs 15 residues. The V gene end was trimmed by 3 bases and the J gene end by 3 bases; junction bases not matched to a gene: 5. The CDR3 sequence: CASSLADRNNQPQHF. As DNA, the CDR3 is TGTGCCAGCAGTTTGGCGGACAGGAACAATCAGCCCCAGCATTTT. Complete variable domain (other parts from reference TRBV28 and TRBJ1-5): DVKVTQSSRYLVKRTGEKVFLECVQDMDHENMFWYRQDPGLGLRLIYFSYDVKMKEKGDIPEGYSVSREKKERFSLILESASTNQTSMYLCASSLADRNNQPQHFGDGTRLSIL.

The table lists this clonotype with many counts. The chain recombines TRBV19 with TRBJ1-2; D may be TRBD1 (6 bases). Trimming shortened V by 9 bases and J by 4 bases, and 15 bases separated the two germline ends. This CDR3 is 13 amino acids long. The germline gives CDR1 LNHDA, CDR2 SQIVND (reference sequence). The CDR3 reads CASASGEGYGYTF. The CDR3 DNA reads as TGTGCCAGCGCTTCAGGGGAGGGCTATGGCTACACCTTC.

This clonotype was picked up many times. The chain links TRBV25-1 to TRBJ1-1, with no clear D. Germline CDR1 reads MGHDK; CDR2 reads SYGVNS. Trimming pared 5 bases from V and 3 bases from J, leaving 22 bases between. The CDR3 totals 17 residues. CDR3 coding DNA: TGTGCCAGCAGTACCTTCATCGGGCCTCGGATGGACACTGAAGCTTTCTTT. This gives the protein CASSTFIGPRMDTEAFF.

This clonotype came up many times. The CDR3 spells CSAQSGTAKNYEQYF. Written as DNA, the CDR3 is TGCAGTGCCCAATCAGGGACAGCGAAAAACTACGAGCAGTACTTC. The rearrangement joins TRBV20-1 to TRBJ2-7; TRBD1 agrees at 7 bases. Germline CDR1 DFQATT, CDR2 SNEGSKA (reference sequence). The ends lost 6 bases at V and 3 bases at J; junction bases unmatched: 14. This CDR3 spans 15 amino acids.

V usage is TRBV27 and J usage is TRBJ2-2; weak D call: TRBD2 (6 bases). CDR1 is MNHEY and CDR2 is SMNVEV in the germline V gene (reference sequence). The CDR3 loop spans 12 amino acids. V was shortened by 10 bases and J by 3 bases, with 9 bases between the two germline ends. The CDR3: CATRGYTGELFF. As DNA, the CDR3 is TGTGCCACCCGGGGGTACACCGGGGAGCTGTTTTTT.

This clonotype was observed many times. This chain joins TRBV27 and TRBJ1-3, with no clear D. Trimming took 5 bases from V and 5 from J, leaving 10 bases between them. The CDR3 has 13 amino acids. The germline V gene encodes CDR1 MNHEY and CDR2 SMNVEV (reference sequence). CDR3 amino acids: CASSPRARNTIYF. The CDR3 DNA is TGTGCCAGCAGTCCAAGGGCGCGAAACACCATATATTTT.

This chain links TRBV27 with TRBJ1-3, with D tentatively TRBD1 (6 bases). The V gene's germline CDR1 is MNHEY and CDR2 SMNVEV (reference sequence). Trimming cost V 4 bases and J 0 bases, with 16 bases left between them. The CDR3 totals 17 residues. In DNA form, the CDR3 reads TGTGCCAGCAGTTCTTTAGACAGGAAACCCTCTGGAAACACCATATATTTT. It yields the protein CASSSLDRKPSGNTIYF.

This clonotype occurred many times. The chain carries TRBV6-1 and TRBJ1-1; perhaps TRBD1 as D (5 bases). This CDR3 spans 11 amino acids. CDR1 and CDR2 (germline): MNHNS, SASEGT. DNA for the CDR3: TGTGTTAATTCATTGGGGGCTGAAGCTTTCTTT. Amino acid sequence: CVNSLGAEAFF.

This clonotype has just a few counts. This chain uses TRBV11-1 with TRBJ1-2; D remains unclear. With 0 bases removed from V and 5 bases from J, the gap between germline ends came to 19 bases. Germline loops: CDR1 SGHAT, CDR2 FQDESV (reference sequence). The CDR3 consists of 17 residues. In nucleotides, the CDR3 is TGTGCCAGCAGCTTAGCGCTCCCGGCCAGAGAGCTTTATGGCTACACCTTC. It translates to CASSLALPARELYGYTF. Full variable domain (outside the CDR3, taken from reference TRBV11-1 and TRBJ1-2): EAEVAQSPRYKITEKSQAVAFWCDPISGHATLYWYRQILGQGPELLVQFQDESVVDDSQLPKDRFSAERLKGVDSTLKIQPAELGDSAMYLCASSLALPARELYGYTFGSGTRLTVV.

In this sample, this clonotype turned up many times. This rearrangement joins TRBV6-5 to TRBJ1-5; 7 nucleotides align to TRBD1. The V gene end was trimmed by 4 bases and the J gene end by 7 bases; junction bases not matched to a gene: 4. Germline CDR1 and CDR2: MNHEY and SVGAGI. The CDR3 spans 13 residues. The CDR3 region is CASSSSQGQPQHF. The CDR3 nucleotides are TGTGCCAGCAGTTCCTCACAGGGGCAGCCCCAGCATTTT.

This clonotype was counted at least ten times. This sequence joins TRBV6-9 and TRBJ1-5; D not certain. From germline, CDR1 is MNHGY and CDR2 SVAAGI. The CDR3 runs to 15 residues. V lost 6 bases and J 4 bases, leaving 16 bases between the germline ends. In nucleotides, the CDR3 is TGTGCCAGCAGCGGTCGAGGGAGCCCGAATCAGCCCCAGCATTTT. This translates into CASSGRGSPNQPQHF.

Ten or more counts support this clonotype. This chain connects TRBV7-9 to TRBJ2-6; 8 bases line up with TRBD1. The germline gives CDR1 SEHNR, CDR2 FQNEAQ (reference sequence). V shed 7 bases, J shed 1 base, and the junction held 15 bases outside the gene matches. The CDR3 length is 19 residues. DNA for the CDR3: TGTGCCAGCACCTCCGGACAGGGTCGAAAAAAATCTGGGGCCAACGTCCTGACTTTC. Amino acid sequence: CASTSGQGRKKSGANVLTF.

The chain couples TRBV20-1 to TRBJ2-4; D remains ambiguous. The V end lost 5 bases, the J end lost 4 bases, and 9 bases lay between the germline ends. Per germline, CDR1 DFQATT and CDR2 SNEGSKA (reference sequence). There are 12 residues in the CDR3. The CDR3: CSAVSEKNIQYF. The DNA for the CDR3 is TGCAGTGCTGTCTCGGAGAAAAACATTCAGTACTTC.